What follows are 26 T cell receptor beta chains derived from one specimen sequenced in a study of blood T cell repertoires in COVID-19 (dated by TCRdb to about 2020). Libraries were prepared through the immunoSEQ multiplex PCR assay. Drawn from immuneACCESS, this table holds only the in-frame rearrangements with V and J called that TCRdb kept. Clones are partly lost; checked studies trace under half to an unresolved V gene and leave the rest unexplained. The sample profile shows about 170,000 clones; around 82% of them were found once. Clones ranked in the top ten supply over 2% of the sample. Specimen: peripheral blood. The receptors stem from an elderly woman with acute or convalescent COVID-19.

J is TRBJ1-5 and V is TRBV20-1, with D possibly matching TRBD1 (5 bases). The V end was cut by 3 bases, the J end by 6 bases, with 12 bases between. CDR3 size: 13 residues. Germline V gene sequence: CDR1 DFQATT, CDR2 SNEGSKA (reference sequence). The chain's CDR3 is CSASFQGGQPQHF. CDR3 DNA: TGCAGTGCTAGTTTCCAGGGCGGTCAGCCCCAGCATTTT.

The rearrangement joins TRBV5-4 to TRBJ2-1, with 11 bases identical to TRBD2. There are 16 residues in the CDR3. J gave up 4 bases and V 4 bases, and 7 bases lay outside the gene matches. The V gene's germline CDR1 is SGHNT and CDR2 YYREEE (reference sequence). CDR3 sequence (DNA): TGTGCCAGCAGCCGCCCAACTAGCGGGGGTTACAATGAGCAGTTCTTC. It translates to CASSRPTSGGYNEQFF.

The chain combines TRBV10-3 with TRBJ1-5; no reliable D call. CDR3 length equals 13 residues. Germline CDR1 reads ENHRY; CDR2 reads SYGVKD. V lost 0 bases, J lost 9 bases, and 9 bases lay in between. In nucleotides, the CDR3 is TGTGCCATCAGTGAGTCGGACTTGGGGCCCCAGCATTTT. This codes for CAISESDLGPQHF.

This clone showed up just a few times. The rearrangement joins TRBV2 to TRBJ1-1, with 8 bases that match TRBD1. Germline CDR1 and CDR2: SNHLY and FYNNEI. The CDR3 is 14 residues long. V lost 7 bases to trimming and J lost 4 bases; unmatched junction nucleotides: 8. CDR3 loop: CASKGDRLSTEAFF. CDR3 bases: TGTGCCAGCAAGGGGGACAGGTTGTCCACTGAAGCTTTCTTT. Full variable domain (remainder filled in from reference TRBV2 and TRBJ1-1): EPEVTQTPSHQVTQMGQEVILRCVPISNHLYFYWYRQILGQKVEFLVSFYNNEISEKSEIFDDQFSVERPDGSNFTLKIRSTKLEDSAMYFCASKGDRLSTEAFFGQGTRLTVV.

The V and J genes are TRBV15 and TRBJ2-3; D possibly corresponds to TRBD2 (5 bases). Germline values: CDR1 LNHNV, CDR2 YYDKDF (reference sequence). V was pared by 1 base and J by 4 bases, with 15 bases between. The CDR3 totals 16 residues. CDR3 coding DNA: TGTGCCACCAGCAGAGGCTCCAATGAGGGTTCAGATACGCAGTATTTT. This gives the protein CATSRGSNEGSDTQYF.

This chain joins TRBV14 and TRBJ2-3, with 8 nucleotides matching TRBD1. Germline loops: CDR1 SGHDN, CDR2 FVKESK. The CDR3 contains 16 residues. The J segment lost 5 bases and the V segment lost 4 bases, leaving 11 bases of the junction unmatched. CDR3 in DNA: TGTGCCAGCAGCCGGGTAGACAGGGGTTTTATAGATACGCAGTATTTT. It codes for CASSRVDRGFIDTQYF.

This chain links TRBV4-3 with TRBJ2-4; D is uncertain. Germline V gene sequence: CDR1 LGHNA, CDR2 YSLEER. Trimming stripped 1 base from V and 6 bases from J, with 16 bases between. The CDR3 has 16 residues. Here the CDR3 DNA reads TGCGCCAGCAGCCAAGCTCGTTCTGAACTTTCAAACATTCAGTACTTC. It codes for CASSQARSELSNIQYF.

The gene calls are TRBV6-5 and TRBJ1-1; weak D call: TRBD1 (5 bases). With 0 bases removed from V and 9 bases from J, the gap between germline ends came to 8 bases. Germline CDR1 is MNHEY and CDR2 is SVGAGI. This CDR3 is 12 amino acids long. The CDR3 DNA reads TGTGCCAGCAGTTACTCGGGGCAGCAAGCTTTCTTT. Protein: CASSYSGQQAFF.

The gene calls are TRBV6-2 or TRBV6-3 and TRBJ2-5; D is perhaps TRBD2 (5 bases). The CDR3 totals 15 residues. The V end lost 1 base, the J end lost 4 bases, and 13 bases lay between the germline ends. Germline CDR1 is MNHEY and CDR2 is SVGEGT. In DNA form, the CDR3 reads TGTGCCAGCAGTTACTATCCGGGGATCCGAGAGACCCAGTACTTC. It translates to CASSYYPGIRETQYF.

This chain connects TRBV7-3 to TRBJ1-4; D not resolved. The CDR3 contains 14 residues. Trimming cost V 3 bases and J 5 bases, with 10 bases left between them. The germline V gene has CDR1 SGHTA and CDR2 FQGTGA. The DNA of the CDR3 is TGTGCCAGCAGCTTGGGAGGCGCAAATGAAAAACTGTTTTTT. It translates to CASSLGGANEKLFF.

The chain uses TRBV28 and TRBJ1-2, with 7 bases aligning to TRBD1. With 6 bases clipped from V and 8 bases from J, the junction kept 6 bases outside the gene matches. Germline CDR1 and CDR2: MDHEN and SYDVKM. CDR3 length equals 12 residues. Here the CDR3 reads CASRTTGVGYTF. The DNA for the CDR3 is TGTGCCAGCAGAACCACAGGGGTCGGCTACACCTTC.

The V and J genes are TRBV30 and TRBJ2-1, with 8 bases aligning to TRBD1. CDR1 and CDR2 (germline): GTSNPN, SVGIG (reference sequence). Trimming took 0 bases from V and 2 from J; bases not matched to a gene: 9. The CDR3 loop spans 17 amino acids. This CDR3 is CAWSVPPGQGPYNEQFF. The CDR3 nucleotides are TGTGCCTGGAGTGTACCCCCCGGACAGGGACCCTACAATGAGCAGTTCTTC. Together with reference TRBV30 and TRBJ2-1, the CDR3 gives the full variable domain: SQTIHQWPATLVQPVGSPLSLECTVEGTSNPNLYWYRQAAGRGLQLLFYSVGIGQISSEVPQNLSASRPQDRQFILSSKKLLLSDSGFYLCAWSVPPGQGPYNEQFFGPGTRLTVL.

This rearrangement joins TRBV5-1 to TRBJ1-1; D gene unclear. Germline V lookup: CDR1 SGHRS, CDR2 YFSETQ. The V end was cut by 2 bases, the J end by 3 bases, with 8 bases between. The CDR3 contains 13 residues. The CDR3 DNA reads as TGCGCCAGCAGCTTCTTTACACACACTGAAGCTTTCTTT. Protein: CASSFFTHTEAFF.

As concerns this clone: The sample holds other DNA sequences that translate to the same CDR3. The V and J genes are TRBV6-5 and TRBJ1-1; no definite D call. Per germline, CDR1 MNHEY and CDR2 SVGAGI. V lost 3 bases to trimming and J lost 1 base, with 6 bases between them. The CDR3 covers 13 residues. The CDR3 sequence is CASSYSQNTEAFF. The CDR3 region has the DNA TGTGCCAGCAGTTATTCACAGAACACTGAAGCTTTCTTT.

V usage is TRBV28 and J usage is TRBJ2-7; 8 positions match TRBD1. Per germline, CDR1 MDHEN and CDR2 SYDVKM. The CDR3 contains 15 residues. V gave up 5 bases and J gave up 1 base; unmatched junction bases: 7. CDR3 DNA: TGTGCCAGCAGTGCGACAGGGGCGGGGTCCTACGAGCAGTACTTC. It translates to CASSATGAGSYEQYF.

V usage is TRBV14 and J usage is TRBJ2-3; no clear D gene. Germline CDR1 and CDR2: SGHDN and FVKESK. The CDR3 contains 11 residues. The V end was cut by 6 bases, the J end by 5 bases, with 6 bases between. Written as DNA, the CDR3 is TGTGCCAGCAGTCGGGTAGATACGCAGTATTTT. It codes for CASSRVDTQYF. Supplemented by reference TRBV14 and TRBJ2-3, the full variable domain reads EAGVTQFPSHSVIEKGQTVTLRCDPISGHDNLYWYRRVMGKEIKFLLHFVKESKQDESGMPNNRFLAERTGGTYSTLKVQPAELEDSGVYFCASSRVDTQYFGPGTRLTVL.

The chain carries TRBV12-2 and TRBJ2-1; the table gives TRBD2 as D, unverified against the DNA. TRBV12-2 is tagged as a pseudogene. The CDR3 has 17 amino acids. The CDR3 DNA reads TGTGCAAGTCGCCTCCATAGCGGGGGGGCGTCCTACAATGAGCAGTTCTTC. Protein product: CASRLHSGGASYNEQFF.

This clone appeared a single time. The V call is TRBV29-1, the J call TRBJ1-2, with TRBD1 as a possible D gene (6 bases). The CDR3 is 13 amino acids. Trimming cost V 4 bases and J 3 bases, with 12 bases left between them. Germline V gene data show CDR1 as SQVTM and CDR2 as ANQGSEA. CDR3 nucleotide sequence: TGCAGCGTTGGGCAGGGGACGGACTATGGCTACACCTTC. This sequence encodes CSVGQGTDYGYTF. The variable domain in full, completed from reference TRBV29-1 and TRBJ1-2, reads SAVISQKPSRDICQRGTSLTIQCQVDSQVTMMFWYRQQPGQSLTLIATANQGSEATYESGFVIDKFPISRPNLTFSTLTVSNMSPEDSSIYLCSVGQGTDYGYTFGSGTRLTVV.

This clone was seen a single time. This sequence joins TRBV7-9 and TRBJ2-4, with no clear D. CDR3 length: 15 amino acids. The germline V gene has CDR1 SEHNR and CDR2 FQNEAQ (reference sequence). With 0 bases removed from V and 0 bases from J, the gap between germline ends came to 6 bases. CDR3 in DNA: TGTGCCAGCAGCTTAGCTGGAGTAGCCAAAAACATTCAGTACTTC. The encoded protein is CASSLAGVAKNIQYF.

The genes are TRBV30 and TRBJ2-7; 7 bases are shared with TRBD1. Trimming cost V 2 bases and J 3 bases; bases outside gene matches: 7. Germline V gene sequence: CDR1 GTSNPN, CDR2 SVGIG (reference sequence). The CDR3 is 14 residues long. The CDR3 protein is CAWSRTGDYYEQYF. The DNA for the CDR3 is TGTGCCTGGAGTCGGACAGGAGACTACTACGAGCAGTACTTC.

This chain links TRBV28 with TRBJ2-7; D may be TRBD1 (5 bases). This CDR3 has 15 residues. The V gene's germline CDR1 is MDHEN and CDR2 SYDVKM. Trimming stripped 3 bases from V and 1 base from J, with 13 bases between. The CDR3 region is CASSLPPRQSYEQYF. For the CDR3, the DNA is TGTGCCAGCAGTTTGCCACCCCGACAGTCCTACGAGCAGTACTTC. Filled out from reference TRBV28 and TRBJ2-7, the complete variable domain reads DVKVTQSSRYLVKRTGEKVFLECVQDMDHENMFWYRQDPGLGLRLIYFSYDVKMKEKGDIPEGYSVSREKKERFSLILESASTNQTSMYLCASSLPPRQSYEQYFGPGTRLTVT.

In the case of this clone: At the DNA level, this CDR3 is encoded by other sequences in the same sample as well. The chain has TRBV19 and TRBJ1-4, with a possible D match to TRBD1 (6 bases). The germline V and J ends were trimmed by 1 base and 8 bases, with 11 bases remaining between them. The CDR3 runs 14 residues. The V gene's germline CDR1 is LNHDA and CDR2 SQIVND (reference sequence). For the CDR3, the DNA is TGTGCCAGTAGTATAGGCAGGGGCGGCGAAAAACTGTTTTTT. This translates into CASSIGRGGEKLFF.

V gene TRBV5-4 combines with J gene TRBJ2-5; the match to TRBD2 covers 11 bases. The CDR3 extends over 15 amino acids. Losses at the gene ends were 4 bases for V and 2 bases for J; bases not matched to a gene: 4. Germline lookup yields CDR1 SGHNT and CDR2 YYREEE (reference sequence). The CDR3 region is CASSATSGVQETQYF. The CDR3 DNA sequence: TGTGCCAGCAGCGCGACTAGCGGGGTACAAGAGACCCAGTACTTC.

There are a few counts of this clone. The J gene is TRBJ2-3, the V gene TRBV9; D is perhaps TRBD2 (6 bases). The CDR3 totals 15 residues. Germline CDR1 and CDR2: SGDLS and YYNGEE. V shed 4 bases and J shed 0 bases, with 12 bases lying between them. CDR3 in DNA: TGTGCCAGCAGCCCCCGGACTATTAGCACAGATACGCAGTATTTT. Amino acids: CASSPRTISTDTQYF.

This clone was seen a handful of times. The chain recombines TRBV6-5 with TRBJ1-5; D perhaps matches TRBD1 (5 bases). Per the germline V gene, CDR1 is MNHEY and CDR2 is SVGAGI. The CDR3 runs 14 residues. Deletions cut 6 bases from V and 7 bases from J, with 16 bases between. In nucleotides, the CDR3 is TGTGCCAGCAGACAAGACAGTTCTCAACAGCCCCAGCATTTT. Translation gives CASRQDSSQQPQHF.

The chain employs TRBV2 and TRBJ2-2; 9 bases are a match to TRBD2. Germline CDR1 reads SNHLY; CDR2 reads FYNNEI. V was pared by 4 bases and J by 6 bases, with 6 bases of the junction left unmatched. The CDR3 length is 15 residues. The CDR3 loop is CASSVARGGPGELFF. The DNA for the CDR3 is TGTGCCAGCAGTGTTGCGCGGGGGGGCCCCGGGGAGCTGTTTTTT.